The present TCR beta chain was sequenced within a study of early T cells in non-severe SARS-CoV-2 infection. Study at large: Sequencing of unsorted whole blood was done on bulk RNA, leaving chains unpaired.

This clonotype was seen only a few times. The antigen remains undetermined. Study-wide findings and caveats: Sequences matched to VDJdb favored anti-spike CD8 responses, while private and CD4 specificities were missed.

Molecules of cDNA were individually given unique molecular identifiers that were attached to them. TCRdb reanalysed the 5' RACE reads using MiXCR and keeps one entry per CDR3 protein. The table includes about 83,000 distinct CDR3 sequences, roughly 13% detected once. The TCR sequence derives from an adult who was a healthcare worker with PCR-confirmed SARS-CoV-2 infection or an uninfected control (not recorded which). Sequencing was performed on whole blood.

The CDR3 spells CASSSHPNRGQGRVGEQFF. CDR3 coding DNA: TGTGCCAGCAGCTCCCACCCGAACCGGGGGCAAGGGAGGGTCGGTGAGCAGTTCTTC. The chain carries TRBV21-1 and TRBJ2-1; the tabulated D call, TRBD2, remains unverified against the DNA. TRBV21-1 is a pseudogene segment. The CDR3 spans 19 residues.